The sequence of this T cell receptor beta chain was determined in a study of T-cell memory formation after mild COVID-19. The overall study: The TCR clusters were mostly specific to one donor. Study outcomes and limitations: Pre-infection memory contained some responding clones, which suggested that cross-reactive memory had joined. Contracting CD4+ clones lay largely in CM and EM, with CD8+ ones residing in EMRA.

Constant-segment primers served in 5'RACE that generated TCR alpha and TCR beta cDNA libraries bearing sample barcodes and UMIs. TCRdb reprocessed the 5' RACE reads via MiXCR and lists one record per CDR3 protein. The data hold 25,000 to 35,000 distinct CDR3 sequences, with less than 7.5% observed a single time. This CDR3 has 16 residues. Germline-derived CDR1 and CDR2 are LGHDT and YNNKEL (reference sequence). The ends were cut back, 4 bases at V and 0 bases at J, with 13 bases in the middle. This clonotype occurred many times. Its antigen is undetermined. The rearrangement links TRBV3-1 to TRBJ1-3, with a tentative D call TRBD1 (6 bases). Sequenced input: PBMCs or a T cell subset sorted from them (not recorded which). The source of this sequence is an adult woman who had mild COVID-19 (a few samples of this study predate the infection). Cell type and time point are not known. The DNA for the CDR3 is TGTGCCAGCAGCCCCACAGGGCTAAGCTCTGGAAACACCATATATTTT. Amino acids: CASSPTGLSSGNTIYF.